The 15 T cell receptor beta chains presented below share a single source sample, sequenced in a study of cytomegalovirus exposure and HLA in healthy donors. Use of 60 Vbeta and 13 Jbeta primers characterized the PCR. This table comes from immunoSEQ multiplex PCR, and its TCRdb copy is limited to in-frame clones, with some not included. The sample includes some 76,000 clones. Material: PBMCs. These receptors originate from a man in his forties or fifties in good health and CMV-seronegative.

This sequence joins TRBV5-1 and TRBJ1-2; a weak D match, TRBD1 (5 bases). CDR3 length: 15 amino acids. V was shortened by 1 base and J by 0 bases, with 10 bases between the two germline ends. CDR1 SGHRS and CDR2 YFSETQ come from the germline V gene. As DNA, the CDR3 is TGCGCCAGCAGCTTGAGGGGCGCCCCTAACTATGGCTACACCTTC. It translates to CASSLRGAPNYGYTF.

V gene TRBV4-3 combines with J gene TRBJ2-1; 7 bases are shared with TRBD2. This CDR3 is built from 17 residues. Germline loops: CDR1 LGHNA, CDR2 YSLEER. V lost 0 bases, J lost 2 bases, and 7 bases stayed unmatched. The CDR3, as DNA: TGCGCCAGCAGCCAAGATCTTAGCCTAGCGGCCTACAATGAGCAGTTCTTC. It encodes CASSQDLSLAAYNEQFF.

V gene TRBV5-4 combines with J gene TRBJ1-4; 9 bases agree with TRBD1. Trimming removed 3 bases from V and 6 bases from J; junction bases left unmatched: 9. Germline V lookup: CDR1 SGHNT, CDR2 YYREEE (reference sequence). CDR3 length equals 16 residues. Written as DNA, the CDR3 is TGTGCCAGCAGCTCCACCCCCGGGACAGGGTATGAAAAACTGTTTTTT. Protein product: CASSSTPGTGYEKLFF.

The CDR3: CASETGFGGYTF. The CDR3 DNA reads TGTGCCAGCGAGACAGGTTTCGGCGGCTACACCTTC. J is TRBJ1-2 and V is TRBV2, with D perhaps matching TRBD1 (6 bases). The CDR3 runs to 12 residues. V was trimmed by 8 bases and J by 8 bases, leaving 15 bases between them. Germline CDR1 SNHLY, CDR2 FYNNEI.

The rearrangement uses TRBV11-2 and TRBJ2-1; possible D gene TRBD2, 7 bases. V shed 5 bases and J shed 5 bases, with 19 bases lying between them. The V gene's germline CDR1 is SGHAT and CDR2 FQNNGV. This CDR3 is built from 16 residues. The CDR3 spells CASSTWSGRGDNEQFF. CDR3 DNA sequence: TGTGCCAGCAGCACCTGGTCGGGGAGGGGGGACAATGAGCAGTTCTTC.

CDR3 protein: CSGRTGYNEQFF. The CDR3 coding sequence is TGCAGCGGGAGAACGGGATACAATGAGCAGTTCTTC. The genes are TRBV29-1 and TRBJ2-1, with D possibly being TRBD2 (5 bases). V was cut by 7 bases and J by 4 bases, with 11 bases left in between. This CDR3 is built from 12 residues. Per the germline V gene, CDR1 is SQVTM and CDR2 is ANQGSEA.

The genes are TRBV29-1 and TRBJ1-2; weak D call: TRBD1 (5 bases). Trimming stripped 4 bases from V and 8 bases from J, with 11 bases between. CDR3 size: 11 residues. Germline CDR1 reads SQVTM; CDR2 reads ANQGSEA. Here the CDR3 DNA reads TGCAGCGTTGTCGTAGGGGAAGGCTACACCTTC. This gives the protein CSVVVGEGYTF.

V is TRBV30 and J is TRBJ1-5; no definite D call. Trimming cost V 0 bases and J 0 bases, with 3 bases left between them. Germline CDR1 and CDR2: GTSNPN and SVGIG (reference sequence). CDR3 size: 13 residues. In DNA, the CDR3 is TGTGCCTGGAGTGTCAATAGCAATCAGCCCCAGCATTTT. Translated: CAWSVNSNQPQHF.

The chain joins TRBV15 to TRBJ2-3; perhaps TRBD2 as D (6 bases). Per the germline V gene, CDR1 is LNHNV and CDR2 is YYDKDF (reference sequence). The CDR3 has 15 amino acids. Trimming took 3 bases from V and 6 from J, leaving 16 bases between them. The CDR3 here is CATSSQGGSEDTQYF. The CDR3 DNA reads TGTGCCACCAGCAGCCAGGGAGGTTCGGAGGATACGCAGTATTTT.

J is TRBJ1-2 and V is TRBV29-1, with TRBD1 identical over 12 bases. CDR3 length equals 13 residues. Germline loops: CDR1 SQVTM, CDR2 ANQGSEA. The CDR3 sequence: CAGTGGMDYGYTF. CDR3 DNA: TGCGCGGGGACAGGGGGCATGGACTATGGCTACACCTTC.

The chain uses TRBV28 and TRBJ1-5; D is unresolved. CDR3 length: 13 residues. V lost 5 bases and J 1 base, leaving 6 bases between the germline ends. Germline V lookup: CDR1 MDHEN, CDR2 SYDVKM. The DNA of the CDR3 is TGTGCCAGCAGTCCGGTCAGCAATCAGCCCCAGCATTTT. Translating gives CASSPVSNQPQHF.

The chain joins TRBV27 to TRBJ1-2, with D perhaps matching TRBD1 (5 bases). The V and J ends lost 4 bases and 6 bases respectively, with 21 bases between them. This CDR3 is built from 16 residues. Per the germline V gene, CDR1 is MNHEY and CDR2 is SMNVEV (reference sequence). This CDR3 is CASSSSLGGRENGYTF. In DNA form, the CDR3 reads TGTGCCAGCAGTTCCTCTTTGGGGGGGAGGGAGAATGGCTACACCTTC.

The chain combines TRBV6-6 with TRBJ1-2, with TRBD1 matching 8 bases. The CDR3 sequence is 14 residues long. The germline gives CDR1 MNHNY, CDR2 SVGAGI (reference sequence). The trim removed 6 bases at V and 6 bases at J, leaving 9 bases unmatched. The CDR3 sequence: CASRARQGLDGYTF. In DNA form, the CDR3 reads TGTGCCAGCAGAGCCCGACAGGGGCTTGATGGCTACACCTTC.

The chain uses TRBV7-8 and TRBJ2-5; a possible D gene is TRBD2 (5 bases). Trimming removed 0 bases at V and 5 bases at J, with 19 bases between. The CDR3 is 17 residues long. Germline CDR1 and CDR2: SGHVS and FQNEAQ. The CDR3: CASSLASSTRKLETQYF. CDR3 bases: TGTGCCAGCAGCTTAGCGTCTAGCACAAGGAAGTTGGAGACCCAGTACTTC.

V usage is TRBV4-3 and J usage is TRBJ1-6; D is ambiguous. Trimming left V 3 bases short and J 5 bases short, with 11 bases between. Germline V gives CDR1 LGHNA, CDR2 YSLEER. The CDR3 runs to 15 residues. In DNA, the CDR3 is TGCGCCAGCAGCCAGGACGGACTGAATAATTCACCCCTCCACTTT. Residues: CASSQDGLNNSPLHF.